These 3 T cell receptor beta chains were sequenced from one sample in a study of memory CD4+ T cells and cytomegalovirus serostatus. Single viable CD3+CD4+CD8-CD45RO+ cells were sorted as the memory CD4+ T cells. The assay was immunoSEQ multiplex PCR, and TCRdb's table has in-frame clones only and misses some. This sample yields 50,000 to 65,000 clones, of which 60% to 80% are seen a single time; over 0.65% belongs to the top ten. Sequenced input: memory CD4+ T cells from blood. These receptor sequences come from an adult in good health and CMV-seronegative.

The chain has TRBV20-1 and TRBJ2-5; D is undetermined. CDR3 size: 11 residues. Trimming took off 7 bases at V and 0 bases at J, with 6 bases between the two ends. The germline V gene has CDR1 DFQATT and CDR2 SNEGSKA (reference sequence). CDR3 amino acids: CSGQNQETQYF. In DNA form, the CDR3 reads TGCAGTGGGCAGAACCAAGAGACCCAGTACTTC.

This rearrangement joins TRBV7-9 to TRBJ1-6; 10 bases agree with TRBD1. The CDR3 is made up of 15 amino acids. After removal of 4 bases from V and 7 bases from J, the junction contained 4 bases not matched to a gene. CDR1 and CDR2 from the germline V gene are SEHNR and FQNEAQ (reference sequence). CDR3 DNA: TGTGCCAGCAGCTCACGACAGGGGGCGAATTCACCCCTCCACTTT. Translated, it gives CASSSRQGANSPLHF.

This clone is labeled medium-sized (0.01 to 0.1%). This chain connects TRBV5-4 to TRBJ1-1; tentative D call: TRBD1 (6 bases). CDR3 length equals 14 residues. Per germline, CDR1 SGHNT and CDR2 YYREEE (reference sequence). Trimming pared 4 bases from V and 3 bases from J, leaving 13 bases between. CDR3 coding DNA: TGTGCCAGCAGCCTTCCAGGGGTGCACACTGAAGCTTTCTTT. This codes for CASSLPGVHTEAFF.